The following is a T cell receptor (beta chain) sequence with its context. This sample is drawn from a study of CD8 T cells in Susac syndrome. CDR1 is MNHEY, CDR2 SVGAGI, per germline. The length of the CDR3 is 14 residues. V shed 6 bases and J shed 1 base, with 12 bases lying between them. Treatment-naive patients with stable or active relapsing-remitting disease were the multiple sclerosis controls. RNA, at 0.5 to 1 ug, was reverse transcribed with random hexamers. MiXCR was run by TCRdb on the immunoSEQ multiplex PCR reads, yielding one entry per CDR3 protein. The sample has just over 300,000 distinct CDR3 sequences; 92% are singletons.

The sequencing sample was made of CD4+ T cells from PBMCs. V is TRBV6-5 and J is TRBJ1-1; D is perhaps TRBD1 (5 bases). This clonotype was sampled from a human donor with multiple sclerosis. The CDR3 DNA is TGTGCCAGCAGGGGGGGAGGCAGGAACACTGAAGCTTTCTTT. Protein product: CASRGGGRNTEAFF.